The 24 T cell receptor beta chains given below trace back to one sample, sequenced in a study of T cell responses to AZD1222 COVID-19 vaccine (dated by TCRdb to about 2021). Library preparation was by the immunoSEQ multiplex PCR assay. TCRdb provides this immuneACCESS table in a form limited to in-frame rearrangements. Some clones are lacking; in checked studies, under half of them reflect an unresolved V gene, and why the rest are absent is not known. The sample table shows 98,000 or so clones, and about nine tenths are seen once. The top ten clonotypes cover roughly 3% of the sample. The meaning of the sample's time point label: baseline before first vaccination. The treatment or condition tag for this specimen amounts to: meningococcal conjugate vaccine given as trial control. Sequences were derived from peripheral blood, sampled on day 0 of MenACWY control vaccination. Receptors were obtained from an adult in good health.

The gene calls are TRBV6-2 or TRBV6-3 and TRBJ2-7; 7 bases match TRBD1. CDR3 length equals 13 residues. Losses at the gene ends were 0 bases for V and 6 bases for J; bases not matched to a gene: 2. The germline V gene encodes CDR1 MNHEY and CDR2 SVGEGT. The CDR3 reads CASSYSSGGEQYF. The DNA for the CDR3 is TGTGCCAGCAGTTACTCCTCAGGGGGCGAGCAGTACTTC.

This clone was seen a handful of times. J is TRBJ2-7 and V is TRBV24-1; 8 nucleotides agree with TRBD2. Trimming cost V 1 base and J 2 bases; bases outside gene matches: 9. Looked up from germline, CDR1 is KGHDR and CDR2 is SFDVKD. This CDR3 region has 17 residues. The CDR3, as DNA: TGTGCCACCAGTGATTTAGGCCTCTTCGGGGGGGCCTACGAGCAGTACTTC. Translated, it gives CATSDLGLFGGAYEQYF.

This rearrangement joins TRBV5-4 to TRBJ1-1; 12 bases agree with TRBD1. V was pared by 4 bases and J by 10 bases, with 8 bases of the junction left unmatched. This CDR3 spans 14 amino acids. Germline V gene sequence: CDR1 SGHNT, CDR2 YYREEE (reference sequence). DNA for the CDR3: TGTGCCAGCAGCCTGGGACAGGGGGCGCAGGTAGCTTTCTTT. Residues: CASSLGQGAQVAFF.

The V call is TRBV25-1, the J call TRBJ1-6; D remains ambiguous. The V end lost 7 bases, the J end lost 8 bases, and 12 bases lay between the germline ends. In germline, CDR1 is MGHDK, CDR2 SYGVNS. This CDR3 has 13 amino acids. CDR3 sequence reads: CASKGRRDSPLHF. For the CDR3, the DNA is TGTGCCAGCAAGGGCAGGAGAGATTCACCCCTCCACTTT.

J is TRBJ2-3 and V is TRBV4-1, with TRBD2 matching over 10 bases. The CDR3 length is 18 residues. Trimming at V came to 4 bases and at J to 2 bases, leaving 12 bases not matched to a gene. The germline V gene encodes CDR1 MGHRA and CDR2 YSYEKL. This chain's CDR3 is CASSPWASGGVPTDTQYF. In DNA, the CDR3 is TGCGCCAGCAGCCCTTGGGCCAGCGGGGGGGTCCCCACAGATACGCAGTATTTT.

J is TRBJ2-2 and V is TRBV7-9; D gene unclear. V was clipped by 5 bases and J by 6 bases, with 7 bases between them. Germline loops: CDR1 SEHNR, CDR2 FQNEAQ (reference sequence). The CDR3 is 12 amino acids. The CDR3 region is CASSPASGELFF. CDR3 bases: TGTGCCAGCAGCCCCGCCTCCGGGGAGCTGTTTTTT.

A note on this clone: Other DNA sequences of this sample code for an identical CDR3. The rearrangement links TRBV12-3 or TRBV12-4 to TRBJ2-2; no clear D. The CDR3 sequence is 12 residues long. With 3 bases removed from V and 6 bases from J, the gap between germline ends came to 5 bases. The CDR3 DNA sequence: TGTGCCAGCAGTTTGGGTGCCGGGGAGCTGTTTTTT. Its translation: CASSLGAGELFF.

V gene TRBV18 combines with J gene TRBJ1-4; 8 nucleotides align to TRBD1. In germline, CDR1 is KGHSH, CDR2 LQKENI. J was trimmed by 6 bases and V by 2 bases; bases with no gene match: 5. This CDR3 region has 15 residues. CDR3 nucleotides: TGTGCCAGCTCACCAGGGCAGGGGGCCCATGAAAAACTGTTTTTT. Translated, it gives CASSPGQGAHEKLFF.

This clone was seen just once. The chain links TRBV5-1 to TRBJ1-1; D gene unclear. The V gene lost 1 base and the J gene lost 3 bases, with 13 bases spanning the gap. CDR1 and CDR2 (germline): SGHRS, YFSETQ. This CDR3 comprises 15 residues. The CDR3 bases are TGCGCCAGCAGCTTGACTACGGACGGCTACACTGAAGCTTTCTTT. It is translated as CASSLTTDGYTEAFF. The variable domain in full, completed from reference TRBV5-1 and TRBJ1-1, reads KAGVTQTPRYLIKTRGQQVTLSCSPISGHRSVSWYQQTPGQGLQFLFEYFSETQRNKGNFPGRFSGRQFSNSRSEMNVSTLELGDSALYLCASSLTTDGYTEAFFGQGTRLTVV.

For this clone: At the DNA level, this CDR3 is encoded by other sequences in the same sample as well. This chain joins TRBV5-1 and TRBJ1-5, with D possibly TRBD1 on 6 matching bases. Germline-derived CDR1 and CDR2 are SGHRS and YFSETQ. The CDR3 spans 15 residues. Trimming took off 2 bases at V and 2 bases at J, with 11 bases between the two ends. CDR3 sequence reads: CASSLTGMGNQPQHF. The CDR3 DNA follows: TGCGCCAGCAGCTTAACAGGGATGGGCAATCAGCCCCAGCATTTT.

The V call is TRBV5-4, the J call TRBJ2-3; 8 positions agree with TRBD2. This CDR3 is 14 amino acids long. V dropped 4 bases and J dropped 5; count of bases not matched to a gene: 6. The germline CDR1 and CDR2 sequences are SGHNT and YYREEE (reference sequence). The DNA for the CDR3 is TGTGCCAGCAGCCGTATAGCGGGGATAGATACGCAGTATTTT. As protein: CASSRIAGIDTQYF.

The chain has TRBV6-5 and TRBJ2-7; 9 bases fit TRBD1. Germline V gene sequence: CDR1 MNHEY, CDR2 SVGAGI. CDR3 length equals 15 residues. With V trimmed by 7 bases and J by 5 bases, 12 bases remained unmatched. The CDR3 loop reads CASTPAGTGRDEQYF. The CDR3 bases are TGTGCCAGCACCCCAGCCGGGACAGGGCGCGACGAGCAGTACTTC.

This chain joins TRBV9 and TRBJ2-1; D uncertain. The CDR3 is made up of 13 amino acids. Looked up from germline, CDR1 is SGDLS and CDR2 is YYNGEE. V lost 5 bases, J lost 9 bases, and 15 bases lay in between. CDR3 DNA sequence: TGTGCCAGCAGTCAATCCAGTTCCAGTGAGCAGTTCTTC. Amino acid sequence: CASSQSSSSEQFF. The full variable domain, its missing parts supplied by reference TRBV9 and TRBJ2-1, is DSGVTQTPKHLITATGQRVTLRCSPRSGDLSVYWYQQSLDQGLQFLIQYYNGEERAKGNILERFSAQQFPDLHSELNLSSLELGDSALYFCASSQSSSSEQFFGPGTRLTVL.

V gene TRBV6-5 combines with J gene TRBJ2-3; D gene ambiguous. V lost 0 bases to trimming and J lost 0 bases, with 7 bases between them. This CDR3 spans 15 amino acids. CDR1 is MNHEY and CDR2 is SVGAGI in the germline V gene. The CDR3 is CASSYSLRSTDTQYF. The DNA for the CDR3 is TGTGCCAGCAGTTACTCCTTACGCAGCACAGATACGCAGTATTTT.

The chain has TRBV10-3 and TRBJ2-7; D gene uncertain. CDR3 length equals 12 residues. V lost 5 bases and J lost 5, with 10 bases in between. The V gene's germline CDR1 is ENHRY and CDR2 SYGVKD. The CDR3 DNA is TGTGCCATCAGTTTGGAGAGGAACGAGCAGTACTTC. Residues: CAISLERNEQYF.

The V and J genes are TRBV12-3 or TRBV12-4 and TRBJ1-1; D is unclear. The CDR3 spans 13 residues. Trimming shortened V by 6 bases and J by 2 bases, and 10 bases separated the two germline ends. DNA of the CDR3: TGTGCCAGCAGCACGAATAGCAACACTGAAGCTTTCTTT. It codes for CASSTNSNTEAFF.

The chain employs TRBV6-5 and TRBJ1-1; 7 positions agree with TRBD1. The V gene's germline CDR1 is MNHEY and CDR2 SVGAGI. The CDR3 consists of 14 residues. J gave up 2 bases and V 4 bases, and 4 bases lay outside the gene matches. For the CDR3, the DNA is TGTGCCAGCAGTTTAGAGGGGGCCAACACTGAAGCTTTCTTT. Translating it yields CASSLEGANTEAFF.

The J gene is TRBJ1-1, the V gene TRBV7-2, with D unresolved. The germline V gene has CDR1 SGHTA and CDR2 FQGNSA. Trimming left V 1 base short and J 1 base short, with 10 bases between. CDR3 length equals 15 residues. Written as DNA, the CDR3 is TGTGCCAGCAGCTTAGGGGGAACGGCGAACACTGAAGCTTTCTTT. This translates into CASSLGGTANTEAFF.

The chain combines TRBV10-2 with TRBJ2-7; the D gene is possibly TRBD2 (5 bases). V shed 7 bases and J shed 0 bases, with 13 bases lying between them. Germline V gene sequence: CDR1 WSHSY, CDR2 SAAADI. This CDR3 contains 14 residues. The DNA of the CDR3 is TGCGCCAGCACCCCGTTACTAGACTCCTACGAGCAGTACTTC. It encodes CASTPLLDSYEQYF.

The chain couples TRBV7-9 to TRBJ1-6, with TRBD1 matching 8 bases. J gave up 9 bases and V 1 base, and 5 bases lay outside the gene matches. The CDR3 has 15 residues. Germline CDR1 and CDR2: SEHNR and FQNEAQ (reference sequence). The chain's CDR3 is CASSLGGRGRSPLHF. The CDR3 region has the DNA TGTGCCAGCAGCTTAGGAGGCAGGGGGCGTTCACCCCTCCACTTT.

The chain recombines TRBV3-1 (or the pseudogene TRBV3-2) with TRBJ1-2; the match to TRBD1 covers 8 bases. The V and J ends lost 4 bases and 1 base, in that order; junction bases with no gene match: 5. The CDR3 is 15 amino acids. Germline values: CDR1 LGHDT, CDR2 YNNKEL (reference sequence). CDR3 protein: CASSLKDRVNYGYTF. The CDR3, as DNA: TGTGCCAGCAGCCTAAAGGACAGGGTTAACTATGGCTACACCTTC.

The genes are TRBV24-1 and TRBJ1-4; weak D call: TRBD1 (6 bases). There are 16 residues in the CDR3. Per the germline V gene, CDR1 is KGHDR and CDR2 is SFDVKD. The CDR3 protein is CAHDMKRGSSNEKLFF. The CDR3 region has the DNA TGTGCACACGATATGAAAAGGGGGAGCTCTAATGAAAAACTGTTTTTT.

The V call is TRBV19, the J call TRBJ2-1; D possibly corresponds to TRBD2 (6 bases). Trimming removed 1 base at V and 0 bases at J, with 7 bases between. CDR1 is LNHDA and CDR2 is SQIVND in the germline V gene (reference sequence). The CDR3 loop spans 15 amino acids. In nucleotides, the CDR3 is TGTGCCAGTAGTATAGCCGGGGGCTCCTACAATGAGCAGTTCTTC. Translating it yields CASSIAGGSYNEQFF. Based on the CDR3 plus reference TRBV19 and TRBJ2-1, the full variable domain is DGGITQSPKYLFRKEGQNVTLSCEQNLNHDAMYWYRQDPGQGLRLIYYSQIVNDFQKGDIAEGYSVSREKKESFPLTVTSAQKNPTAFYLCASSIAGGSYNEQFFGPGTRLTVL.

The V call is TRBV3-1 (or the pseudogene TRBV3-2), the J call TRBJ1-1; 8 bases line up with TRBD1. The CDR3 is made up of 14 amino acids. Germline trimming cut 1 base from V and 4 bases from J; bases unmatched to any gene: 2. Germline CDR1 reads LGHDT; CDR2 reads YNNKEL (reference sequence). The CDR3 DNA follows: TGTGCCAGCAGCCAAGCTGACAGGGGCACTGAAGCTTTCTTT. Protein sequence: CASSQADRGTEAFF.